This T cell receptor (beta chain) was captured in a study of a mutant IDH1 vaccine in newly diagnosed glioma. From germline, CDR1 is MNHEY and CDR2 SVGAGI. The J segment lost 1 base and the V segment lost 6 bases, leaving 8 bases of the junction unmatched. The CDR3 contains 15 residues. The time point denotes: week 35, safety follow-up. Doses comprised 300 ug of mutant IDH1 20-mer peptide each, plus topical imiquimod. As concerns this clone: What it recognizes is unknown.

Assay: immunoSEQ multiplex PCR; the TCRdb copy retains only in-frame clones and omits some. The sample gives tens of thousands of clones, roughly 80% of which show up once; about 12% is in the top ten. The TCR was taken from a man aged 18 to 30 with glioma. Sequencing was performed on PBMCs, taken from a glioma patient whose treatment included an IDH1 peptide vaccine. The V and J genes are TRBV6-5 and TRBJ1-1; 7 bases map to TRBD1. The CDR3 loop is CASRYIDRANTEAFF. CDR3 DNA sequence: TGTGCCAGCAGATACATAGACAGGGCGAACACTGAAGCTTTCTTT.